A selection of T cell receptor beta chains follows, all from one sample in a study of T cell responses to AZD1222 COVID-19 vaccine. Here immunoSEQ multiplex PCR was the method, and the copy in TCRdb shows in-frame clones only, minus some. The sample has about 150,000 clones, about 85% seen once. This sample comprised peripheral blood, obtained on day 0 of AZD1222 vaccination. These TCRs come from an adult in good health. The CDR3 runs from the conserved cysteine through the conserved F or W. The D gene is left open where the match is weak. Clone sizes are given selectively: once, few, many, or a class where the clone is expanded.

cdr3_aa: CASSIEANQPQHF; cdr3_nt: TGTGCCAGTAGTATAGAGGCGAATCAGCCCCAGCATTTT; d_call: -; clone_size: -; cdr3_length: 13; j_call: TRBJ1-5; v_call: TRBV19
cdr3_aa: CSVGPTGSSYEQYF; cdr3_nt: TGCAGCGTTGGTCCGACAGGGAGCTCCTACGAGCAGTACTTC; d_call: TRBD1; clone_size: -; cdr3_length: 14; j_call: TRBJ2-7; v_call: TRBV29-1
cdr3_aa: CASSSHYEQYF; cdr3_nt: TGTGCCAGTAGTTCCCACTACGAGCAGTACTTC; d_call: -; clone_size: -; cdr3_length: 11; j_call: TRBJ2-7; v_call: TRBV19
cdr3_aa: CASSPGLGGGEKLFF; cdr3_nt: TGTGCCAGCTCCCCCGGTCTAGGGGGAGGAGAAAAACTGTTTTTT; d_call: -; clone_size: once; cdr3_length: 15; j_call: TRBJ1-4; v_call: TRBV18
cdr3_aa: CASSQDVLSGNTIYF; cdr3_nt: TGTGCCAGCAGCCAAGACGTTCTCTCTGGAAACACCATATATTTT; d_call: -; clone_size: -; cdr3_length: 15; j_call: TRBJ1-3; v_call: TRBV3-1/TRBV3-2
cdr3_aa: CSVGERTSGVINTGELFF; cdr3_nt: TGCAGCGTTGGGGAGAGGACTAGCGGGGTTATAAACACCGGGGAGCTGTTTTTT; d_call: TRBD2; clone_size: -; cdr3_length: 18; j_call: TRBJ2-2; v_call: TRBV29-1
cdr3_aa: CASSTTGVEKLFF; cdr3_nt: TGCGCCAGCAGTACGACAGGGGTGGAAAAACTGTTTTTT; d_call: TRBD1; clone_size: -; cdr3_length: 13; j_call: TRBJ1-4; v_call: TRBV4-3
cdr3_aa: CASTEGGLDTQYF; cdr3_nt: TGTGCCAGCACCGAGGGGGGGTTGGATACGCAGTATTTT; d_call: -; clone_size: -; cdr3_length: 13; j_call: TRBJ2-3; v_call: TRBV6-5
cdr3_aa: CASSLSDNYGYTF; cdr3_nt: TGTGCCAGCAGTCTAAGTGATAACTATGGCTACACCTTC; d_call: -; clone_size: few; cdr3_length: 13; j_call: TRBJ1-2; v_call: TRBV6-2/TRBV6-3
cdr3_aa: CASSLGGTGPPYEQYF; cdr3_nt: TGTGCCAGCAGCTTAGGGGGGACAGGGCCCCCCTACGAGCAGTACTTC; d_call: TRBD1; clone_size: -; cdr3_length: 16; j_call: TRBJ2-7; v_call: TRBV7-6
cdr3_aa: CASSLAGGTANEQFF; cdr3_nt: TGCGCCAGCAGCTTGGCAGGGGGGACAGCTAATGAGCAGTTCTTC; d_call: -; clone_size: once; cdr3_length: 15; j_call: TRBJ2-1; v_call: TRBV5-1
cdr3_aa: CASSQQDGSYEQYF; cdr3_nt: TGTGCCAGCAGCCAACAGGACGGATCCTACGAGCAGTACTTC; d_call: -; clone_size: -; cdr3_length: 14; j_call: TRBJ2-7; v_call: TRBV3-1/TRBV3-2
cdr3_aa: CASSMRSGGGQETQYF; cdr3_nt: TGTGCCAGCAGCATGAGGAGCGGGGGGGGCCAAGAGACCCAGTACTTC; d_call: TRBD2; clone_size: -; cdr3_length: 16; j_call: TRBJ2-5; v_call: TRBV7-2
cdr3_aa: CASSPRGYETEAFF; cdr3_nt: TGTGCCAGCAGTCCTAGGGGGTATGAAACTGAAGCTTTCTTT; d_call: -; clone_size: once; cdr3_length: 14; j_call: TRBJ1-1; v_call: TRBV6-5
cdr3_aa: CASRTPSGSYNEQFF; cdr3_nt: TGTGCCAGCAGGACCCCTAGCGGGTCCTACAATGAGCAGTTCTTC; d_call: TRBD2; clone_size: -; cdr3_length: 15; j_call: TRBJ2-1; v_call: TRBV27
cdr3_aa: CASSLSIGGHSYEQYF; cdr3_nt: TGTGCCAGCAGCCTCTCGATAGGGGGGCACTCCTACGAGCAGTACTTC; d_call: -; clone_size: -; cdr3_length: 16; j_call: TRBJ2-7; v_call: TRBV7-9
cdr3_aa: CASSPLNTDTQYF; cdr3_nt: TGTGCCAGCTCACCACTGAACACAGATACGCAGTATTTT; d_call: -; clone_size: -; cdr3_length: 13; j_call: TRBJ2-3; v_call: TRBV18
cdr3_aa: CASSRGLAGGLNEQFF; cdr3_nt: TGTGCCAGTAGTAGGGGACTAGCGGGGGGCCTAAATGAGCAGTTCTTC; d_call: TRBD2; clone_size: few; cdr3_length: 16; j_call: TRBJ2-1; v_call: TRBV19
cdr3_aa: CASRWTGDNEQFF; cdr3_nt: TGTGCCAGCAGGTGGACAGGGGACAATGAGCAGTTCTTC; d_call: TRBD1; clone_size: -; cdr3_length: 13; j_call: TRBJ2-1; v_call: TRBV12-3/TRBV12-4
cdr3_aa: CAISELDDYEQYF; cdr3_nt: TGTGCCATCAGTGAACTGGACGATTACGAGCAGTACTTC; d_call: -; clone_size: -; cdr3_length: 13; j_call: TRBJ2-7; v_call: TRBV10-3
cdr3_aa: CASSTETSGGRTDTQYF; cdr3_nt: TGTGCCAGTAGTACAGAGACTAGCGGGGGACGCACAGATACGCAGTATTTT; d_call: TRBD2; clone_size: -; cdr3_length: 17; j_call: TRBJ2-3; v_call: TRBV19
cdr3_aa: CASSYSQGSYEQYF; cdr3_nt: TGTGCCAGCAGTTACAGCCAGGGGTCCTACGAGCAGTACTTC; d_call: -; clone_size: -; cdr3_length: 14; j_call: TRBJ2-7; v_call: TRBV6-2/TRBV6-3
cdr3_aa: CASSPSPTDYGYTF; cdr3_nt: TGTGCCAGCAGCCCCAGTCCGACGGACTATGGCTACACCTTC; d_call: -; clone_size: once; cdr3_length: 14; j_call: TRBJ1-2; v_call: TRBV9
cdr3_aa: CASSSRGSPYGYTF; cdr3_nt: TGTGCCAGCAGCTCACGCGGTAGTCCTTATGGCTACACCTTC; d_call: -; clone_size: -; cdr3_length: 14; j_call: TRBJ1-2; v_call: TRBV9
cdr3_aa: CSVEPRSRGRKKNTEAFF; cdr3_nt: TGCAGCGTTGAACCCCGCTCGAGGGGGCGTAAGAAGAACACTGAAGCTTTCTTT; d_call: TRBD1; clone_size: -; cdr3_length: 18; j_call: TRBJ1-1; v_call: TRBV29-1
cdr3_aa: CASSSLTDEQYF; cdr3_nt: TGTGCCAGCAGCTCACTCACGGACGAGCAGTACTTC; d_call: -; clone_size: -; cdr3_length: 12; j_call: TRBJ2-7; v_call: TRBV7-2
cdr3_aa: CASRRRQSHEQYF; cdr3_nt: TGTGCCAGCAGGCGGAGACAGAGCCACGAGCAGTACTTC; d_call: -; clone_size: -; cdr3_length: 13; j_call: TRBJ2-7; v_call: TRBV28
cdr3_aa: CASSQPGRGNEKLFF; cdr3_nt: TGTGCCAGCAGCCAACCGGGACGGGGAAATGAAAAACTGTTTTTT; d_call: -; clone_size: -; cdr3_length: 15; j_call: TRBJ1-4; v_call: TRBV5-6
cdr3_aa: CSVGGDSGNTEAFF; cdr3_nt: TGCAGCGTTGGGGGGGACTCAGGAAACACTGAAGCTTTCTTT; d_call: -; clone_size: -; cdr3_length: 14; j_call: TRBJ1-1; v_call: TRBV29-1
cdr3_aa: CASSVEFLGGYTF; cdr3_nt: TGTGCCAGCAGTGTCGAGTTTCTGGGTGGCTACACCTTC; d_call: -; clone_size: -; cdr3_length: 13; j_call: TRBJ1-2; v_call: TRBV2
cdr3_aa: CASSLVLNEKLFF; cdr3_nt: TGTGCCAGCAGTTTAGTCCTTAATGAAAAACTGTTTTTT; d_call: -; clone_size: -; cdr3_length: 13; j_call: TRBJ1-4; v_call: TRBV12-3/TRBV12-4
cdr3_aa: CASSKRQGNYEQYF; cdr3_nt: TGTGCCAGCAGTAAAAGACAGGGAAACTACGAGCAGTACTTC; d_call: TRBD1; clone_size: -; cdr3_length: 14; j_call: TRBJ2-7; v_call: TRBV6-2/TRBV6-3
cdr3_aa: CASSIAPGQQETQYF; cdr3_nt: TGCGCCAGCAGCATAGCACCGGGACAGCAAGAGACCCAGTACTTC; d_call: TRBD1; clone_size: once; cdr3_length: 15; j_call: TRBJ2-5; v_call: TRBV5-1
cdr3_aa: CSAQRVTTGELFF; cdr3_nt: TGCAGCGCCCAGCGGGTGACGACAGGGGAGCTGTTTTTT; d_call: -; clone_size: -; cdr3_length: 13; j_call: TRBJ2-2; v_call: TRBV29-1
cdr3_aa: CASSLGRYTYTQYF; cdr3_nt: TGTGCCAGCAGCTTGGGGAGGTACACATATACGCAGTATTTT; d_call: -; clone_size: -; cdr3_length: 14; j_call: TRBJ2-3; v_call: TRBV7-2
cdr3_aa: CASSFTSRGTQETQYF; cdr3_nt: TGTGCCAGCAGCTTCACATCGCGGGGGACCCAAGAGACCCAGTACTTC; d_call: TRBD2; clone_size: -; cdr3_length: 16; j_call: TRBJ2-5; v_call: TRBV11-2
cdr3_aa: CASSYRRWTEAFF; cdr3_nt: TGTGCCAGCAGTTACCGACGCTGGACTGAAGCTTTCTTT; d_call: -; clone_size: once; cdr3_length: 13; j_call: TRBJ1-1; v_call: TRBV6-2/TRBV6-3
cdr3_aa: CASSHPGQGVYGYTF; cdr3_nt: TGTGCCAGCAGCCATCCGGGACAGGGGGTGTATGGCTACACCTTC; d_call: TRBD1; clone_size: -; cdr3_length: 15; j_call: TRBJ1-2; v_call: TRBV14
cdr3_aa: CASSQDGGGSYEQYF; cdr3_nt: TGTGCCAGCAGCCAAGATGGAGGCGGATCCTACGAGCAGTACTTC; d_call: -; clone_size: -; cdr3_length: 15; j_call: TRBJ2-7; v_call: TRBV4-2
cdr3_aa: CASRWDTPEKLFF; cdr3_nt: TGTGCCAGCAGATGGGACACTCCTGAAAAACTGTTTTTT; d_call: -; clone_size: -; cdr3_length: 13; j_call: TRBJ1-4; v_call: TRBV2
cdr3_aa: CASSQVGTVLNEQFF; cdr3_nt: TGTGCCAGCAGCCAAGTCGGGACCGTTTTAAATGAGCAGTTCTTC; d_call: -; clone_size: -; cdr3_length: 15; j_call: TRBJ2-1; v_call: TRBV14